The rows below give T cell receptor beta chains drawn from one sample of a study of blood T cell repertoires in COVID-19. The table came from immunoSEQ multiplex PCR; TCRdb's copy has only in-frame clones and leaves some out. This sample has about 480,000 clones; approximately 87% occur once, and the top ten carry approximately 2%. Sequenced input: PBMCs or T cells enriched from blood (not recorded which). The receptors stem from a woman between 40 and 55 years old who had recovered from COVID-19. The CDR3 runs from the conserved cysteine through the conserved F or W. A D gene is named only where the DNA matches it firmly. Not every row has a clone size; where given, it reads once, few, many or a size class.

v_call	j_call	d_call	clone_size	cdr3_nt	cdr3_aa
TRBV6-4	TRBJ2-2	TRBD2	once	TGTGCCAGCAGTGATGGCGGGGGCACCGGGGAGCTGTTTTTT	CASSDGGGTGELFF
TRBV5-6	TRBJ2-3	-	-	TGTGCCAGCAGCTTGCGACAGCGCACAGATACGCAGTATTTT	CASSLRQRTDTQYF
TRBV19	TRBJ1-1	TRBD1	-	TGTGCCAGTAGTACCGACAGGGACGGCACTGAAGCTTTCTTT	CASSTDRDGTEAFF
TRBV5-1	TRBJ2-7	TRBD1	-	TGCGCCAGCAGCGCGACCGGGACAGGGTCCCCCTCCTACGAGCAGTACTTC	CASSATGTGSPSYEQYF
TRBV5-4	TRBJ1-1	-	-	TGTGCCAGCAGCGATACAGGGAACACTGAAGCTTTCTTT	CASSDTGNTEAFF
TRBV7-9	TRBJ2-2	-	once	TGTGCCAGCAGCCCCCTGTGGGAGCCCGGGGAGCTGTTTTTT	CASSPLWEPGELFF
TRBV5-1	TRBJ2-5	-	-	TGCGCCAGCAGCTTGGCTCAGTTCCAAGAGACCCAGTACTTC	CASSLAQFQETQYF
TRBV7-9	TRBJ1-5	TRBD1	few	TGTGCCAGCAGCCCGAGGACAGGGCCCCAGCCCCAGCATTTT	CASSPRTGPQPQHF
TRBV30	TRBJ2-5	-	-	TGTGCCTGGAGCGAATGGGCAGAAGAGACCCAGTACTTC	CAWSEWAEETQYF
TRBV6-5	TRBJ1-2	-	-	TGTGCCAGCAGTTACTCGAATACAGGTTACTATGGCTACACCTTC	CASSYSNTGYYGYTF
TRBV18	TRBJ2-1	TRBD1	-	TGTGCCAGCTCACCGCAAACAGGGGGCAATGAGCAGTTCTTC	CASSPQTGGNEQFF
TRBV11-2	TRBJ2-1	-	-	TGTGCCAGCAGCTTAGCTAGCCCCTACAATGAGCAGTTCTTC	CASSLASPYNEQFF